Below are 26 T cell receptor beta chains sequenced from a single sample in a study of post-analysis software for immune sequencing data (dated by TCRdb to the mid-2010s). Study-wide findings and limitations: A handful of TRBV segments, including TRBV5-6, TRBV5-1 and TRBV20-1, were significantly more frequent in patients than controls.

Their antigen targets remain unknown. Library prep was done by PCR. TCRdb records Illumina HiSeq 2500 as the sequencer. To reduce PCR and sequencing biases, unique molecular identifiers were incorporated into the TCR beta cDNA libraries. The public reads were quality trimmed at Q25 with fastp and then assembled into clones with MiXCR by TCRdb, keeping productive beta chains. Here each entry gathers all rows of one CDR3 protein and keeps the most common genes and DNA. This sample gives 600,000 to 750,000 distinct CDR3 sequences in total; roughly three fifths of them show up just once. The top ten clones comprise approximately 11% of the sample. The sequenced sample consisted of blood. The origin of the receptors is a girl aged 2-10 years with multiple sclerosis.

J is TRBJ2-2 and V is TRBV11-2; D not certain. Germline CDR1 SGHAT, CDR2 FQNNGV. V lost 3 bases and J lost 3, with 8 bases in between. The CDR3 spans 14 residues. The CDR3 coding sequence is TGTGCCAGCAGCTTCGACACATACACCGGGGAGCTGTTTTTT. Protein sequence: CASSFDTYTGELFF.

The V and J genes are TRBV6-5 and TRBJ1-1; D unresolved. Trimming pared 2 bases from V and 10 bases from J, leaving 14 bases between. The length of the CDR3 is 13 residues. Germline V gene data show CDR1 as MNHEY and CDR2 as SVGAGI. The CDR3 sequence is CASSYPNAVGAFF. The DNA of the CDR3 is TGTGCCAGCAGTTACCCTAATGCGGTGGGAGCTTTCTTT.

The CDR3 nucleotides are TGTGCCAGCAGCTTAGTCGAAGGGGGAGAGACCCAGTACTTC. Translating gives CASSLVEGGETQYF. The chain is built from TRBV7-9 and TRBJ2-7; D is possibly TRBD1 (6 bases). The DNA end is more similar to TRBJ2-5, so the J call may be wrong. Per germline, CDR1 SEHNR and CDR2 FQNEAQ (reference sequence). The CDR3 consists of 14 residues.

V and J are TRBV7-9 and TRBJ2-1; 9 bases line up with TRBD1. Germline CDR1 and CDR2: SEHNR and FQNEAQ (reference sequence). J was trimmed by 8 bases and V by 3 bases; bases with no gene match: 8. This CDR3 spans 15 amino acids. The CDR3 DNA sequence: TGTGCCAGCAGCTTCGGGACAGGGCAAGTCGATGAGCAGTTCTTC. This translates into CASSFGTGQVDEQFF.

The rearrangement uses TRBV7-9 and TRBJ2-7; 8 bases fit TRBD1. Germline loops: CDR1 SEHNR, CDR2 FQNEAQ (reference sequence). The CDR3 extends over 15 amino acids. The J segment lost 4 bases and the V segment lost 0 bases, leaving 5 bases of the junction unmatched. CDR3 sequence: CASSLAHGDRYEQYF. The CDR3 region has the DNA TGTGCCAGCAGCTTAGCCCACGGGGACAGGTACGAGCAGTACTTC.

The chain combines TRBV11-2 with TRBJ1-1, with TRBD1 matching over 8 bases. V lost 5 bases to trimming and J lost 3 bases; unmatched junction nucleotides: 5. This CDR3 region has 14 residues. From germline, CDR1 is SGHAT and CDR2 FQNNGV. The CDR3 region has the DNA TGTGCCAGCAGCCCTGAACAGGGGGACACTGAAGCTTTCTTT. Protein: CASSPEQGDTEAFF.

The chain employs TRBV24-1 and TRBJ2-7, with TRBD1 matching over 8 bases. The germline CDR1 and CDR2 sequences are KGHDR and SFDVKD. The CDR3 runs 16 residues. V lost 0 bases to trimming and J lost 2 bases; unmatched junction nucleotides: 5. CDR3 sequence: CATSDLGQGGPYEQYF. CDR3 bases: TGTGCCACCAGTGATTTGGGACAGGGAGGCCCCTACGAGCAGTACTTC.

In its sample, this clonotype was seen a few times. The chain joins TRBV5-5 to TRBJ2-1; D might be TRBD2 (7 bases). Germline V gives CDR1 SGHKS, CDR2 YYEKEE (reference sequence). Trimming removed 4 bases at V and 2 bases at J, with 19 bases between. The CDR3 contains 17 residues. The DNA for the CDR3 is TGTGCCAGCAGCCCCCAAACGGGGGGCCTACCCTACAATGAGCAGTTCTTC. Residues: CASSPQTGGLPYNEQFF.

V gene TRBV4-1 combines with J gene TRBJ1-1; no reliable D call. The CDR3 totals 16 residues. Trimming removed 3 bases at V and 0 bases at J, with 14 bases between. Germline V gene data show CDR1 as MGHRA and CDR2 as YSYEKL. CDR3 loop: CASSQQQGVMNTEAFF. The CDR3 DNA is TGCGCCAGCAGCCAGCAGCAAGGAGTAATGAACACTGAAGCTTTCTTT.

The chain couples TRBV6-5 to TRBJ2-5; D unclear. Germline V gene sequence: CDR1 MNHEY, CDR2 SVGAGI. Between the trimmed V and J ends, which lost 2 bases and 0 bases, there was a span of 10 bases. The CDR3 loop spans 15 amino acids. The CDR3 DNA sequence: TGTGCCAGCAGTTACCTTCCGAGGCACCAAGAGACCCAGTACTTC. It is translated as CASSYLPRHQETQYF.

The chain uses TRBV5-1 and TRBJ2-7, with D hard to call. Trimming removed 2 bases at V and 7 bases at J, with 16 bases between. The CDR3 is 14 amino acids. CDR1 and CDR2 (germline): SGHRS, YFSETQ. The CDR3 region has the DNA TGCGCCAGCAGCTTATTAGACGGGTCGGAGGAGCAGTACTTC. It translates to CASSLLDGSEEQYF.

In its sample, this clonotype was seen a few times. The chain joins TRBV20-1 to TRBJ2-1; TRBD2 matches 12 bases. Per the germline V gene, CDR1 is DFQATT and CDR2 is SNEGSKA (reference sequence). CDR3 size: 15 residues. V lost 6 bases and J lost 7; bases outside the gene matches: 10. The CDR3 protein is CSAPTPSGGGNEQFF. CDR3 sequence (DNA): TGCAGTGCCCCCACCCCTAGCGGGGGGGGGAATGAGCAGTTCTTC.

J is TRBJ2-1 and V is TRBV29-1; D uncertain. The germline V gene has CDR1 SQVTM and CDR2 ANQGSEA. This CDR3 contains 14 residues. V was clipped by 6 bases and J by 2 bases, with 14 bases between them. The CDR3 region has the DNA TGCAGCGTCGCCGCTAGAAGAACCTACAATGAGCAGTTCTTC. It yields the protein CSVAARRTYNEQFF.

This chain connects TRBV10-3 to TRBJ2-5, with TRBD2 matching over 11 bases. The germline CDR1 and CDR2 sequences are ENHRY and SYGVKD. The CDR3 runs to 23 residues. V was pared by 3 bases and J by 3 bases, with 27 bases of the junction left unmatched. In DNA, the CDR3 is TGTGCCATCAGTGACCACCCCCGGCCCCGGACGGATGGACTAGCGGGTTACAAAGAGACCCAGTACTTC. As protein: CAISDHPRPRTDGLAGYKETQYF.

The chain links TRBV4-2 to TRBJ2-5; 10 bases agree with TRBD2. Judging by the DNA end, TRBJ2-7 fits better; the J call may be wrong. The germline V gene encodes CDR1 LGHNA and CDR2 YNFKEQ. This CDR3 contains 19 residues. The CDR3 nucleotides are TGTGCCAGCAGCCAAGATGGGGCTAGCGGGAGCGGGGGGTCCTACGAGCAGTACTTC. As protein: CASSQDGASGSGGSYEQYF.

The chain uses TRBV7-9 and TRBJ2-1; weak D call: TRBD1 (6 bases). V was pared by 6 bases and J by 0 bases, with 18 bases between. Germline V gene sequence: CDR1 SEHNR, CDR2 FQNEAQ (reference sequence). The CDR3 spans 17 residues. The CDR3 loop is CASRGGQGGSSYNEQFF. For the CDR3, the DNA is TGTGCCAGCAGAGGAGGACAAGGGGGAAGCTCCTACAATGAGCAGTTCTTC.

About this clonotype itself: A much larger clone differs from this one at a single base, so this may be a read error. The chain is built from TRBV11-2 and TRBJ2-5, with D maybe TRBD1 (6 bases). Gene TRBJ2-7 matches the end of the DNA better, so the J call may be wrong. The CDR3 consists of 17 residues. Germline V CDR1 and CDR2: SGHAT, FQNNGV. The CDR3 loop is CASSSRDNSASYHEQYF. The CDR3 DNA reads as TGTGCCAGCAGCTCACGGGACAACTCAGCATCCTACCACGAGCAGTACTTC.

In this sample, this clonotype turned up a few times. The chain has TRBV10-3 and TRBJ2-5, with D possibly being TRBD2 (7 bases). V shed 7 bases and J shed 3 bases, with 12 bases lying between them. The germline CDR1 and CDR2 sequences are ENHRY and SYGVKD. This CDR3 contains 13 residues. Here the CDR3 DNA reads TGTGCCATCAAAGGGGGGGGAGAAGAGACCCAGTACTTC. Translating it yields CAIKGGGEETQYF.

This clonotype has just a few counts. The rearrangement links TRBV2 to TRBJ2-4; 10 bases match TRBD1. CDR3 size: 10 residues. The germline V gene has CDR1 SNHLY and CDR2 FYNNEI. Here the CDR3 DNA reads TGTGGGACAGGGGGGAACATTCAGTACTTC. Translating it yields CGTGGNIQYF.

V is TRBV3-1 and J is TRBJ2-1; D is ambiguous. Between the trimmed V and J ends, which lost 2 bases and 7 bases, there was a span of 12 bases. The CDR3 contains 14 residues. The germline V gene has CDR1 LGHDT and CDR2 YNNKEL (reference sequence). CDR3 amino acids: CASSQNPEVNEQFF. CDR3 nucleotides: TGTGCCAGCAGCCAAAACCCCGAAGTGAATGAGCAGTTCTTC.

DNA of the CDR3: TGTGCCAGCTCACCATATGGGGGGGAGTCTGATGAGCAGTTCTTC. Amino acid sequence: CASSPYGGESDEQFF. The V call is TRBV18, the J call TRBJ2-1; 7 bases line up with TRBD2. The CDR3 is made up of 15 amino acids. J lost 8 bases, V lost 2 bases, and 9 bases had no gene match. CDR1 is KGHSH, CDR2 LQKENI, per germline.

In the case of this clonotype: An end of the junction differs from the germline gene, which may be a read error. The chain is built from TRBV29-1 and TRBJ2-7, with D possibly matching TRBD2 (5 bases). CDR1 is SQVTM and CDR2 is ANQGSEA in the germline V gene. The CDR3 extends over 12 amino acids. The CDR3 sequence: CSVQVGTYEQYF. CDR3 DNA: TGTAGCGTCCAGGTGGGAACCTACGAGCAGTACTTC.

The V call is TRBV25-1, the J call TRBJ2-1, with TRBD1 as a possible D gene (6 bases). The CDR3 has 12 residues. V gave up 3 bases and J gave up 10 bases, with 10 bases separating them. Germline CDR1 and CDR2: MGHDK and SYGVNS. This CDR3 is CASSDPGTEQFF. Here the CDR3 DNA reads TGTGCCAGCAGTGACCCCGGGACAGAGCAGTTCTTC.

The sample holds a few counts of this clonotype. One end of the junction fails to match germline, which may point to a read error. The rearrangement joins TRBV12-3 or TRBV12-4 to TRBJ2-4, with D possibly being TRBD1 (6 bases). The DNA end lines up better with TRBJ2-7; the J call may be wrong. This CDR3 is built from 12 residues. The CDR3 loop is CASSLAQGEQYF. CDR3 DNA: TGTGCCAGCAGCTTAGCACAGGGCGAGCAGTACTTC.

This chain links TRBV12-3 or TRBV12-4 with TRBJ1-5; D ambiguous. V was clipped by 0 bases and J by 0 bases, with 3 bases between them. The CDR3 spans 14 residues. The CDR3 DNA reads as TGTGCCAGCAGTTTAGCCCGTAGCAATCAGCCCCAGCATTTT. Translating gives CASSLARSNQPQHF.

This sequence joins TRBV15 and TRBJ1-2; D gene ambiguous. V was trimmed by 1 base and J by 7 bases, leaving 16 bases between them. The CDR3 has 15 residues. Germline V gives CDR1 LNHNV, CDR2 YYDKDF (reference sequence). CDR3 residues: CATSRGTGPRAGYTF. CDR3 DNA: TGTGCCACCAGCAGAGGAACCGGGCCGCGGGCTGGCTACACCTTC.